Below, 30 T cell receptor beta chains from the same sample are listed, as sequenced in a study of T cells in Graves' hyperthyroidism and ophthalmopathy (dated by TCRdb to the late 2010s). The library was built by means of multiplex PCR. The data were produced on an Illumina HiSeq 2000. Amplification of TCR beta CDR3 regions was carried out from RNA transcripts. The first round of RT-PCR for the TCR CDR3 was performed with the HTBI primer set and the Qiagen OneStep RT-PCR kit. The raw public data were reprocessed by TCRdb itself: fastp quality trimming at Q25, MiXCR clonotype calling, in-frame beta chains only. Rows matching on CDR3 protein sequence are summarized as one entry with the most common DNA and genes. Recorded for this sample are 490,000 or so distinct CDR3 sequences; 46% of them occurred a single time. Of the sample, about two fifths is held by the ten largest clones. Sequenced input: peripheral blood or thyroid tissue (not recorded which). The origin of the receptors is an adult woman with Graves' disease, either hyperthyroidism or ophthalmopathy (not recorded which).

J is TRBJ1-2 and V is TRBV4-1; the D gene is possibly TRBD1 (5 bases). CDR1 MGHRA and CDR2 YSYEKL come from the germline V gene. The V and J ends lost 4 bases and 2 bases respectively, with 17 bases between them. The CDR3 is made up of 16 amino acids. The CDR3 region is CASSLVAGPPNYGYTF. CDR3 coding DNA: TGCGCCAGCAGCCTAGTGGCGGGGCCCCCCAACTATGGCTACACCTTC.

The chain carries TRBV7-2 and TRBJ2-5, with 7 bases fitting TRBD2. Germline values: CDR1 SGHTA, CDR2 FQGNSA. The CDR3 is made up of 14 amino acids. V was clipped by 8 bases and J by 3 bases; unmatched bases: 9. The CDR3 bases are TGTGCCAGCTTAGAATTTGGACTAGAAGAGACCCAGTACTTC. It translates to CASLEFGLEETQYF.

This clonotype was observed a few times. The CDR3 ends on some other residue instead of the conserved phenylalanine or tryptophan, so this is likely a read error. It is unclear where the CDR3 begins or ends on the DNA, so no DNA is shown, and the CDR3 is as TCRdb lists it. The rearrangement links TRBV24-1 to TRBJ2-5; the tabulated D call, TRBD1, remains unverified against the DNA. Germline lookup yields CDR1 KGHDR and CDR2 SFDVKD. Termini included, the CDR3 measures 14 amino acids. CDR3 region: CATSEWTGGNPRNT.

This clonotype was seen more than once but under ten times. This rearrangement joins TRBV29-1 to TRBJ1-2; D is uncertain. V lost 1 base to trimming and J lost 6 bases, with 9 bases between them. CDR1 is SQVTM and CDR2 is ANQGSEA in the germline V gene. This CDR3 comprises 12 residues. The CDR3 here is CSVEGGTNGYTF. CDR3 nucleotide sequence: TGCAGCGTTGAAGGGGGAACAAATGGCTACACCTTC.

Comments on this clonotype: An end of the junction does not agree with germline; a read error may underlie this. The chain uses TRBV5-1 and TRBJ2-7, with 15 bases matching TRBD2. This CDR3 has 17 residues. CDR1 is SGHRS, CDR2 YFSETQ, per germline. DNA for the CDR3: TGTGCCAGCAGCCAAGATGGACTAGCGGGAGGGCCCTCTGAGCAGTACTTC. Translating it yields CASSQDGLAGGPSEQYF.

Many counts were recorded for this clonotype. The rearrangement uses TRBV7-9 and TRBJ1-1; no definite D call. Germline assignment: CDR1 SEHNR and CDR2 FQNEAQ (reference sequence). V was shortened by 5 bases and J by 1 base, with 17 bases between the two germline ends. The CDR3 covers 16 residues. The CDR3 nucleotides read TGTGCCAGCAGCCCCCATTTGGGAGATACGAACACTGAAGCTTTCTTT. Translating gives CASSPHLGDTNTEAFF.

A remark on this clonotype: Sequence at one end of the junction differs from germline and may be a read error. The rearrangement links TRBV4-1 to TRBJ1-5, with D unclear. This CDR3 comprises 15 residues. Germline CDR1 reads MGHRA; CDR2 reads YSYEKL. CDR3 sequence reads: CASSSGEILNQPQHF. CDR3 DNA sequence: TGTGCCAGCAGTTCTGGGGAAATTTTAAATCAGCCCCAGCATTTT.

This clonotype was recorded a few times. The CDR3 carries no conserved terminal phenylalanine or tryptophan, so it likely arises from a read error. The DNA is left out, because the CDR3 cannot be placed on it with certainty; the CDR3 is given as TCRdb lists it. The chain couples TRBV7-8 to TRBJ1-6. Looked up from germline, CDR1 is SGHVS and CDR2 is FQNEAQ. A total of 8 residues make up the CDR3, ends included. CDR3 residues: CASSVAIS.

V is TRBV2 and J is TRBJ1-5; TRBD1 agrees at 8 bases. Germline CDR1 is SNHLY and CDR2 is FYNNEI. The CDR3 contains 14 residues. Trimming cost V 6 bases and J 6 bases; bases outside gene matches: 7. CDR3 region: CASRDRDRGQPQHF. The CDR3, as DNA: TGTGCCAGCAGGGACAGGGACCGGGGTCAGCCCCAGCATTTT.

The J gene is TRBJ2-5, the V gene TRBV24-1; D may match TRBD1 or TRBD2 (6 bases each). CDR3 length: 14 amino acids. The V gene's germline CDR1 is KGHDR and CDR2 SFDVKD. V gave up 3 bases and J gave up 4 bases, with 11 bases separating them. As DNA, the CDR3 is TGTGCCACCAGTGATCTGGGGGGCGGAGAGACCCAGTACTTC. Its translation: CATSDLGGGETQYF.

The chain joins TRBV5-6 to TRBJ1-6; D gene uncertain. Per germline, CDR1 SGHDT and CDR2 YYEEEE. The CDR3 length is 14 residues. Trimming shortened V by 4 bases and J by 9 bases, and 14 bases separated the two germline ends. The CDR3 region has the DNA TGTGCCAGCAGCCTCGGACTTGAAAGTTCACCCCTCCACTTT. Translating gives CASSLGLESSPLHF. The full variable domain, rest sourced from reference TRBV5-6 and TRBJ1-6, is DAGVTQSPTHLIKTRGQQVTLRCSPKSGHDTVSWYQQALGQGPQFIFQYYEEEERQRGNFPDRFSGHQFPNYSSELNVNALLLGDSALYLCASSLGLESSPLHFGNGTRLTVT.

This clonotype was recorded a few times. This chain uses TRBV5-1 with TRBJ2-7, with D maybe TRBD2 (6 bases). With 2 bases removed from V and 2 bases from J, the gap between germline ends came to 11 bases. Germline CDR1 and CDR2: SGHRS and YFSETQ. The CDR3 sequence is 14 residues long. The CDR3 here is CASSFGLPAYEQYF. The CDR3 nucleotides are TGCGCCAGCAGCTTCGGACTACCAGCCTACGAGCAGTACTTC.

This clonotype showed up just a few times. The CDR3 reads CASSYRADQPQHF. In DNA, the CDR3 is TGTGCCAGCAGTTACAGGGCGGATCAGCCCCAGCATTTT. This chain uses TRBV12-3 or TRBV12-4 with TRBJ1-5; D is possibly TRBD1 (6 bases). Trimming left V 4 bases short and J 5 bases short, with 9 bases between. The CDR3 spans 13 residues.

This clonotype was recorded many times. The chain recombines TRBV25-1 with TRBJ2-3; tentatively, D is TRBD1 or TRBD2 (5 bases each). The CDR3 runs 14 residues. V gave up 3 bases and J gave up 2 bases, with 9 bases separating them. The germline gives CDR1 MGHDK, CDR2 SYGVNS. As DNA, the CDR3 is TGTGCCAGCAGTGATGAGGGGAACACAGATACGCAGTATTTT. Translated: CASSDEGNTDTQYF.

The table lists this clonotype with many counts. This chain uses TRBV20-1 with TRBJ1-2; 8 nucleotides agree with TRBD1. The CDR3 has 12 residues. Germline lookup yields CDR1 DFQATT and CDR2 SNEGSKA (reference sequence). Trimming removed 4 bases from V and 6 bases from J; junction bases left unmatched: 4. The CDR3 protein is CSATDRVNGYTF. The CDR3 bases are TGCAGTGCTACGGACAGGGTGAATGGCTACACCTTC.

This chain joins TRBV2 and TRBJ1-1; D gene unclear. This CDR3 has 13 amino acids. The germline V gene encodes CDR1 SNHLY and CDR2 FYNNEI. Trimming took 7 bases from V and 2 from J, leaving 11 bases between them. The CDR3 sequence is CASTSDLNTEAFF. The CDR3 DNA reads TGTGCCAGCACCTCAGATCTTAACACTGAAGCTTTCTTT.

This clonotype was found many times. The chain employs TRBV6-7 and TRBJ1-4; 7 nucleotides match TRBD1. TRBV6-7 is an ORF for which the function is uncertain. Trimming took 2 bases from V and 6 from J; bases not matched to a gene: 6. This CDR3 spans 15 amino acids. The CDR3: CASSYHRGAYEKLFF. The CDR3 coding sequence is TGTGCCAGCAGTTACCACAGGGGCGCCTATGAAAAACTGTTTTTT.

V and J are TRBV20-1 and TRBJ2-6, with D possibly matching TRBD1 (6 bases). CDR1 and CDR2 (germline): DFQATT, SNEGSKA (reference sequence). The V end was cut by 5 bases, the J end by 6 bases, with 11 bases between. This CDR3 comprises 13 residues. Written as DNA, the CDR3 is TGCAGTGCTGATAGGGGGTCGGCCAACGTCCTGACTTTC. Protein: CSADRGSANVLTF.

This clonotype was detected a few times. The chain uses TRBV5-1 and TRBJ1-6; D remains ambiguous. Germline V gene lookup returns CDR1 SGHRS and CDR2 YFSETQ. The CDR3 loop spans 14 amino acids. Between the trimmed V and J ends, which lost 2 bases and 4 bases, there was a span of 7 bases. CDR3 coding DNA: TGCGCCAGCAGCTTTGACGTTTATAATTCACCCCTCCACTTT. Its protein is CASSFDVYNSPLHF. Supplemented by reference TRBV5-1 and TRBJ1-6, the full variable domain reads KAGVTQTPRYLIKTRGQQVTLSCSPISGHRSVSWYQQTPGQGLQFLFEYFSETQRNKGNFPGRFSGRQFSNSRSEMNVSTLELGDSALYLCASSFDVYNSPLHFGNGTRLTVT.

This clonotype was counted between two and nine times. The V call is TRBV6-5, the J call TRBJ1-1; D is unresolved. Germline V gene lookup returns CDR1 MNHEY and CDR2 SVGAGI. The CDR3 runs to 15 residues. V lost 5 bases, J lost 1 base, and 14 bases lay in between. CDR3 bases: TGTGCCAGCAGTAACTTACACTCTGGGAACACTGAAGCTTTCTTT. It encodes CASSNLHSGNTEAFF.

Ten or more counts support this clonotype. CDR3 DNA: TGCAGTGCTACGGGCCAAGACAGGGGGTTGTCCTACGAGCAGTACTTC. It codes for CSATGQDRGLSYEQYF. This chain joins TRBV20-1 and TRBJ2-7; 9 bases map to TRBD1. The CDR3 is made up of 16 amino acids. J was trimmed by 1 base and V by 4 bases; bases with no gene match: 11. Germline V gene sequence: CDR1 DFQATT, CDR2 SNEGSKA (reference sequence).

CDR3 DNA sequence: TGTGCCAGCAGCCAAGACGCCGAAAAACTGTTTTTT. This codes for CASSQDAEKLFF. The V and J genes are TRBV14 and TRBJ1-4; D gene uncertain. V lost 0 bases and J 8 bases, leaving 4 bases between the germline ends. Germline V lookup: CDR1 SGHDN, CDR2 FVKESK. This CDR3 has 12 amino acids. The variable domain in full, with the rest retrieved from reference TRBV14 and TRBJ1-4, is EAGVTQFPSHSVIEKGQTVTLRCDPISGHDNLYWYRRVMGKEIKFLLHFVKESKQDESGMPNNRFLAERTGGTYSTLKVQPAELEDSGVYFCASSQDAEKLFFGSGTQLSVL.

This clonotype has a handful of counts. This chain joins TRBV20-1 and TRBJ1-4, with no clear D. V was pared by 4 bases and J by 3 bases, with 15 bases between. The CDR3 runs to 15 residues. The germline V gene encodes CDR1 DFQATT and CDR2 SNEGSKA (reference sequence). The CDR3, as DNA: TGCAGTGCTATCCCTCACTCGTCAGCTAATGAAAAACTGTTTTTT. Translating gives CSAIPHSSANEKLFF.

The V gene is TRBV28, the J gene TRBJ1-2, with D unclear. V was pared by 8 bases and J by 2 bases, with 12 bases between. This CDR3 contains 13 residues. Germline CDR1 is MDHEN and CDR2 is SYDVKM. CDR3 nucleotide sequence: TGTGCCAGCGTCACTACGGGAAACTATGGCTACACCTTC. Protein: CASVTTGNYGYTF.

This rearrangement joins TRBV29-1 to TRBJ2-7, with D possibly matching TRBD2 (5 bases). Trimming shortened V by 2 bases and J by 0 bases, and 8 bases separated the two germline ends. Germline V gives CDR1 SQVTM, CDR2 ANQGSEA. This CDR3 contains 13 residues. CDR3 nucleotides: TGCAGCGTTGAAAAGGGAGCCTCCTACGAGCAGTACTTC. Residues: CSVEKGASYEQYF.

This clonotype was recorded once. The chain employs TRBV12-3 or TRBV12-4 and TRBJ2-7, with D unclear. This CDR3 comprises 13 residues. Trimming removed 1 base at V and 6 bases at J, with 10 bases between. The CDR3 DNA follows: TGTGCCAGCAGTTTAGGGGGTTCGGGCGAGCAGTACTTC. Encoded protein: CASSLGGSGEQYF.

Ten or more counts support this clonotype. The rearrangement uses TRBV20-1 and TRBJ2-7; TRBD2 might be the D (6 bases). This CDR3 is built from 15 residues. CDR1 DFQATT and CDR2 SNEGSKA come from the germline V gene (reference sequence). Trimming took 3 bases from V and 6 from J, leaving 21 bases between them. The CDR3 region has the DNA TGCAGTGCTAGGCCCCCCCTAGGAGGGGTAGGCGAGCAGTACTTC. Encoded protein: CSARPPLGGVGEQYF.

This clonotype was seen a few times. The J gene is TRBJ2-7, the V gene TRBV29-1; 7 bases are shared with TRBD2. Germline V CDR1 and CDR2: SQVTM, ANQGSEA. The CDR3 sequence is 14 residues long. V lost 3 bases, J lost 0 bases, and 5 bases stayed unmatched. CDR3 sequence (DNA): TGCAGCGTTGATAGCGGCGGGAGCTCCTACGAGCAGTACTTC. It codes for CSVDSGGSSYEQYF.

This chain joins TRBV5-1 and TRBJ1-5, with 8 bases identical to TRBD1. Germline CDR1 reads SGHRS; CDR2 reads YFSETQ. V dropped 3 bases and J dropped 11; count of bases not matched to a gene: 7. The CDR3 loop spans 13 amino acids. The CDR3 DNA follows: TGCGCCAGCAGCTCAGGGGGCGTCGAGACCCAGCATTTT. Amino acid sequence: CASSSGGVETQHF.

This clonotype was observed at least ten times. This sequence joins TRBV6-5 and TRBJ1-2; 10 bases align to TRBD1. From germline, CDR1 is MNHEY and CDR2 SVGAGI. CDR3 length: 14 amino acids. Trimming cost V 2 bases and J 4 bases; bases outside gene matches: 1. CDR3 sequence reads: CASSYGQGGYGYTF. CDR3 bases: TGTGCCAGCAGTTACGGACAGGGGGGCTATGGCTACACCTTC.